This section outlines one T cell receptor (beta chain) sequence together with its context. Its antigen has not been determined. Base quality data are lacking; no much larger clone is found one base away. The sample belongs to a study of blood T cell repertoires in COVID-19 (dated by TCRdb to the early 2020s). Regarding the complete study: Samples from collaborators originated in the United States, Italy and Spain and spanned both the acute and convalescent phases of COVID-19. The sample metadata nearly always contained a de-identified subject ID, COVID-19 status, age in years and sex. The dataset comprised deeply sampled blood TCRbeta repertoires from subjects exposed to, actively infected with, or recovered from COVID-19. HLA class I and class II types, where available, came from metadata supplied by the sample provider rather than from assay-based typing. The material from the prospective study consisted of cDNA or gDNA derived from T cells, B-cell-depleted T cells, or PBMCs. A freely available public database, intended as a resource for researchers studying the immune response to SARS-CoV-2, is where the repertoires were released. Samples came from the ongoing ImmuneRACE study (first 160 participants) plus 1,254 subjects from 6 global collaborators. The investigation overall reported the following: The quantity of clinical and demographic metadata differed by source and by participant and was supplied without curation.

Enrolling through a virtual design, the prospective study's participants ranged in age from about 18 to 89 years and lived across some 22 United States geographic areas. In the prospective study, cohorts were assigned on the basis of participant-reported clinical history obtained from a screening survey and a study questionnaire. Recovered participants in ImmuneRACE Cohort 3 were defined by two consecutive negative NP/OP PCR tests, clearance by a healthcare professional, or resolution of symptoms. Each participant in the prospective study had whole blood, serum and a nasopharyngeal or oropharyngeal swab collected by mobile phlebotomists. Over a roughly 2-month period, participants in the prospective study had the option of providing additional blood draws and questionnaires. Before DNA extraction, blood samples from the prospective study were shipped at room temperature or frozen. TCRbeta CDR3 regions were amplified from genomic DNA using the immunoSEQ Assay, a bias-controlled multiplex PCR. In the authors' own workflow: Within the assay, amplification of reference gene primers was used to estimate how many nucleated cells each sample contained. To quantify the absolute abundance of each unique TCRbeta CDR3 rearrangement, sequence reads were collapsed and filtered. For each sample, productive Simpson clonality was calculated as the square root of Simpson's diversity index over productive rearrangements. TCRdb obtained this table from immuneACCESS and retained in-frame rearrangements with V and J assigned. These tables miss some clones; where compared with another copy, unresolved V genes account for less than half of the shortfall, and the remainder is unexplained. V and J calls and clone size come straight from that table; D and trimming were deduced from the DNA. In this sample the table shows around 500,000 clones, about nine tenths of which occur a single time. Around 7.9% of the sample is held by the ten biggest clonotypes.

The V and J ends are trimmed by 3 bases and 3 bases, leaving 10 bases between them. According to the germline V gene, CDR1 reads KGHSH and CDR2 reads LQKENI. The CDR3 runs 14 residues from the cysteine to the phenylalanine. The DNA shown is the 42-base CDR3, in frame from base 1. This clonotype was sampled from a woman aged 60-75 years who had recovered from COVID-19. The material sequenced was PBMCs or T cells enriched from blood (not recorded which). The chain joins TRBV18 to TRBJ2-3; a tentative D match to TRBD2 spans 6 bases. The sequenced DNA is TGTGCCAGCTCACCTGGGACTCCTACAGATACGCAGTATTTT. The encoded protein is CASSPGTPTDTQYF. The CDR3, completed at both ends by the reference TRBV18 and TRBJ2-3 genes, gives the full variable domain NAGVMQNPRHLVRRRGQEARLRCSPMKGHSHVYWYRQLPEEGLKFMVYLQKENIIDESGMPKERFSAEFPKEGPSILRIQQVVRGDSAAYFCASSPGTPTDTQYFGPGTRLTVL.